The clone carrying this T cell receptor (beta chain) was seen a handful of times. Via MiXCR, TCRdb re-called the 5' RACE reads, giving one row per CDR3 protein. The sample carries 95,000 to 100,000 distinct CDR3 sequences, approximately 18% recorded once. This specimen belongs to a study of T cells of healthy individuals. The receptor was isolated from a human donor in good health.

CDR3 sequence: CSVAPGGIYNEQFF. The CDR3 DNA is TGCAGCGTTGCCCCAGGCGGGATTTACAATGAGCAGTTCTTC. The chain links TRBV29-1 to TRBJ2-1, with a weak D call TRBD2 (6 bases). Germline V gene sequence: CDR1 SQVTM, CDR2 ANQGSEA. Trimming removed 4 bases at V and 4 bases at J, with 14 bases between. The CDR3 totals 14 residues.